The table lists the clone carrying this T cell receptor beta chain with many counts. This sample was taken from a study of Graves' ophthalmopathy and Graves' hyperthyroidism. Looked up from germline, CDR1 is SGHAT and CDR2 is FQNNGV. The CDR3 has 12 residues. The V and J ends lost 1 base and 7 bases respectively, with 7 bases between them. Amplification targeted the TCR beta CDR3 regions, with RNA transcripts as the source material. Second-round multiplex PCR followed a first-round RT-PCR using HTBI primers. TCRdb independently ran MiXCR on the multiplex PCR reads; one entry per CDR3 protein. This sample has about half a million distinct CDR3 sequences, with 13% to 15% found just once.

This receptor was obtained from a woman in her thirties with Graves' ophthalmopathy. The chain is built from TRBV11-2 and TRBJ1-1; D is undetermined. The sequenced sample was blood. The CDR3 reads CASSLGRHEAFF. The CDR3, as DNA: TGTGCCAGCAGCTTAGGACGGCATGAAGCTTTCTTT.